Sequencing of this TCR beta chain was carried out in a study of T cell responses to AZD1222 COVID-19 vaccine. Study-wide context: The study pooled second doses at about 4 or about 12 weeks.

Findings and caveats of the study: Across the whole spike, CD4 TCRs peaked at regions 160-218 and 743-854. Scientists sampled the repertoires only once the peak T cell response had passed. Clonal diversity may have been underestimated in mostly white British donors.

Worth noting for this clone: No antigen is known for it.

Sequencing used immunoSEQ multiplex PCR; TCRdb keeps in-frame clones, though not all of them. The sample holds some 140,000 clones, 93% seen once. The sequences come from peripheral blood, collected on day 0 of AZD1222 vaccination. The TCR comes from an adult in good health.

The CDR3 reads CASSPGQSQPQHF. CDR3 in DNA: TGTGCCAGCAGCCCGGGACAGAGTCAGCCCCAGCATTTT. The chain recombines TRBV6-5 with TRBJ1-5; 7 nucleotides align to TRBD1. Trimming cost V 6 bases and J 6 bases; bases outside gene matches: 5. The CDR3 length is 13 residues. Germline V gene sequence: CDR1 MNHEY, CDR2 SVGAGI.